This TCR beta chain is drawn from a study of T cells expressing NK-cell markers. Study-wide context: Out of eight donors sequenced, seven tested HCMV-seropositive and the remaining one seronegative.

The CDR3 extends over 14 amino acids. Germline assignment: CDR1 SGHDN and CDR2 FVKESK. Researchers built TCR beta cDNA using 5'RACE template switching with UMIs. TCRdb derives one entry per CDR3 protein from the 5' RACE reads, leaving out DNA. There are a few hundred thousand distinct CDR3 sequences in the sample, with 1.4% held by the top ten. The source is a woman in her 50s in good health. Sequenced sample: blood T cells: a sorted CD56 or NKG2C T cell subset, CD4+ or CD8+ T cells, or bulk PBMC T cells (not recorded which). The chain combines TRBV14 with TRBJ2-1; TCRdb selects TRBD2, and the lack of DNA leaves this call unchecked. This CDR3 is CASSFGLKLNEQFF.